These 21 T cell receptor beta chains came from one sample sequenced in a study of spatial heterogeneity in lung cancer. MiXCR, applied by TCRdb to the 5' RACE reads, yields one record per CDR3 protein. The repertoire has over 10,000 distinct CDR3 sequences, about 17% of them found once; the top ten carry roughly 52%. Time point noted: sample taken at primary tumor resection. Sequencing covered unsorted whole RNA taken from tumor, nontumor lung or frozen PBMC. The material sequenced was PBMCs, taken at surgery. The origin of the receptors is a male donor with early-stage non-small cell lung cancer.

This chain joins TRBV28 and TRBJ1-1; 8 bases map to TRBD1. CDR1 and CDR2 (germline): MDHEN, SYDVKM. J lost 0 bases, V lost 7 bases, and 7 bases had no gene match. There are 15 residues in the CDR3. The CDR3 bases are TGTGCCAGCATCCTTAGGGACAGGATGAACACTGAAGCTTTCTTT. Translation: CASILRDRMNTEAFF.

This chain joins TRBV20-1 and TRBJ1-2; TRBD1 matches at 8 bases. Germline values: CDR1 DFQATT, CDR2 SNEGSKA (reference sequence). V gave up 0 bases and J gave up 4 bases; unmatched junction bases: 13. This CDR3 comprises 17 residues. CDR3 sequence reads: CSARDRGQGIWAYGYTF. CDR3 in DNA: TGCAGTGCTAGAGATAGAGGACAGGGAATTTGGGCCTATGGCTACACCTTC.

The V gene is TRBV7-9, the J gene TRBJ2-5; D may be TRBD2 (5 bases). Trimming left V 1 base short and J 7 bases short, with 10 bases between. Germline lookup yields CDR1 SEHNR and CDR2 FQNEAQ (reference sequence). The CDR3 contains 13 residues. The CDR3: CASSLGLTGTQYF. The CDR3 bases are TGTGCCAGCAGCTTAGGACTAACGGGGACCCAGTACTTC.

Only a few counts were recorded for this clonotype. J is TRBJ2-1 and V is TRBV11-2, with D possibly being TRBD1 (6 bases). Trimming removed 5 bases at V and 8 bases at J, with 13 bases between. This CDR3 comprises 13 residues. Germline CDR1 reads SGHAT; CDR2 reads FQNNGV. DNA of the CDR3: TGTGCCAGCAGCGACGGGACAATCGATGAGCAGTTCTTC. This sequence encodes CASSDGTIDEQFF. Supplemented by reference TRBV11-2 and TRBJ2-1, the full variable domain reads EAGVAQSPRYKIIEKRQSVAFWCNPISGHATLYWYQQILGQGPKLLIQFQNNGVVDDSQLPKDRFSAERLKGVDSTLKIQPAKLEDSAVYLCASSDGTIDEQFFGPGTRLTVL.

By sample fraction, this clonotype is medium-sized. An end of the junction does not agree with germline; a read error may underlie this. V and J are TRBV3-1 and TRBJ1-2; no clear D. The CDR3 extends over 17 amino acids. CDR1 is LGHDT and CDR2 is YNNKEL in the germline V gene (reference sequence). CDR3 in amino acids: CASSQDTQALTIYGYTF. CDR3 sequence (DNA): TGTGCCAGCAGTCAAGACACCCAGGCCCTCACGATCTATGGCTACACCTTC.

Remarks on this clonotype: A much larger clone differs by one base, so this may be a read error. The DNA for the CDR3 is TGCGCCAGCAGCTCGGACTCTGAAAACACCATATATTTT. Amino acids: CASSSDSENTIYF. J is TRBJ1-3 and V is TRBV10-2; D is undetermined. CDR1 and CDR2 from the germline V gene are WSHSY and SAAADI. There are 13 residues in the CDR3.

The chain carries TRBV30 and TRBJ2-1, with 8 bases matching TRBD1. Trimming cost V 3 bases and J 9 bases; bases outside gene matches: 13. Per the germline V gene, CDR1 is GTSNPN and CDR2 is SVGIG (reference sequence). The CDR3 length is 15 residues. Written as DNA, the CDR3 is TGTGCCTGGAGCGACCTGGGGACAGGTGCGAGTGAGCAGTTCTTC. Translation: CAWSDLGTGASEQFF.

In its sample, this clonotype was seen a few times. This chain uses TRBV10-3 with TRBJ2-5; the D gene could be TRBD1 or TRBD2 (5 bases each). This CDR3 contains 14 residues. Germline V CDR1 and CDR2: ENHRY, SYGVKD. With 0 bases removed from V and 5 bases from J, the gap between germline ends came to 10 bases. CDR3 sequence reads: CAISESGGVETQYF. The CDR3 DNA reads TGTGCCATCAGTGAGTCTGGGGGAGTTGAGACCCAGTACTTC.

This clonotype was seen at least ten times. The chain uses TRBV4-2 and TRBJ2-5; D is unresolved. This CDR3 contains 15 residues. In germline, CDR1 is LGHNA, CDR2 YNFKEQ. V lost 0 bases to trimming and J lost 2 bases, with 10 bases between them. The DNA of the CDR3 is TGTGCCAGCAGCCAAGAACCAAGCTATCAAGAGACCCAGTACTTC. Translation gives CASSQEPSYQETQYF.

This clonotype was counted once. The chain has TRBV6-2 or TRBV6-3 and TRBJ2-3; D perhaps matches TRBD1 (6 bases). CDR3 length: 14 amino acids. The germline CDR1 and CDR2 sequences are MNHEY and SVGEGT. The V end lost 3 bases, the J end lost 4 bases, and 11 bases lay between the germline ends. CDR3 sequence reads: CASSYRTVPDTQYF. In DNA, the CDR3 is TGTGCCAGCAGTTATAGGACAGTACCAGATACGCAGTATTTT.

This clonotype was recorded at least ten times. J is TRBJ1-5 and V is TRBV3-1; 7 nucleotides align to TRBD1. V lost 4 bases and J lost 5; bases outside the gene matches: 5. Germline CDR1 is LGHDT and CDR2 is YNNKEL (reference sequence). This CDR3 comprises 14 residues. The CDR3 is CASSPTGMDQPQHF. The CDR3, as DNA: TGTGCCAGCAGCCCGACAGGGATGGATCAGCCCCAGCATTTT.

Many counts were recorded for this clonotype. This chain connects TRBV19 to TRBJ2-2; 11 nucleotides line up with TRBD2. CDR3 length equals 16 residues. Trimming removed 5 bases from V and 3 bases from J; junction bases left unmatched: 5. Germline CDR1 and CDR2: LNHDA and SQIVND (reference sequence). The CDR3 protein is CASSSPGLADTGELFF. The CDR3 nucleotides are TGTGCCAGTAGTTCCCCGGGACTAGCGGACACCGGGGAGCTGTTTTTT. Together with reference TRBV19 and TRBJ2-2, the CDR3 gives the full variable domain: DGGITQSPKYLFRKEGQNVTLSCEQNLNHDAMYWYRQDPGQGLRLIYYSQIVNDFQKGDIAEGYSVSREKKESFPLTVTSAQKNPTAFYLCASSSPGLADTGELFFGEGSRLTVL.

The CDR3 is CASSGLPGGLSANEQFF. The DNA of the CDR3 is TGTGCCAGCAGTGGACTACCTGGGGGACTAAGCGCCAATGAGCAGTTCTTC. The V gene is TRBV6-1, the J gene TRBJ2-1; 7 nucleotides agree with TRBD2. The CDR3 covers 17 residues. V was clipped by 4 bases and J by 6 bases; unmatched bases: 15. Germline loops: CDR1 MNHNS, CDR2 SASEGT.

This clonotype is judged medium-sized (0.01 to 0.1%). This chain joins TRBV6-6 and TRBJ1-4, with 10 bases that match TRBD1. The CDR3 sequence is 15 residues long. Trimming cost V 2 bases and J 8 bases; bases outside gene matches: 5. CDR1 is MNHNY and CDR2 is SVGAGI in the germline V gene (reference sequence). The CDR3 sequence: CASSYPDRGYEKLFF. As DNA, the CDR3 is TGTGCCAGCAGTTACCCGGACAGGGGGTACGAAAAACTGTTTTTT.

As concerns this clonotype: This may come from a read error, since a much larger clone is one base off. The rearrangement uses TRBV18 and TRBJ2-7; D might be TRBD1 or TRBD2, each matching 5 bases. The CDR3 loop spans 15 amino acids. CDR1 and CDR2 (germline): KGHSH, LQKENI. In nucleotides, the CDR3 is TGTACCAGCTCACCCGGCGTAGGGGAGAGCGACGAGCAGTACTTC. It specifies CTSSPGVGESDEQYF.

There are a few counts of this clonotype. The chain recombines TRBV2 with TRBJ1-5, with D possibly matching TRBD1 (6 bases). The V end lost 2 bases, the J end lost 1 base, and 9 bases lay between the germline ends. From germline, CDR1 is SNHLY and CDR2 FYNNEI. This CDR3 contains 15 residues. CDR3 amino acids: CASSEWGGSNQPQHF. For the CDR3, the DNA is TGTGCCAGCAGTGAATGGGGGGGCAGCAATCAGCCCCAGCATTTT.

This clonotype was observed many times. The V call is TRBV5-5, the J call TRBJ1-2, with a tentative D call TRBD1 (6 bases). Trimming removed 1 base from V and 2 bases from J, with 12 bases in between. The germline V gene encodes CDR1 SGHKS and CDR2 YYEKEE (reference sequence). The CDR3 contains 15 residues. CDR3 loop: CASSLLWDKNYGYTF. Here the CDR3 DNA reads TGTGCCAGCAGCTTGTTATGGGACAAGAACTATGGCTACACCTTC.

This clonotype has just a few counts. The V call is TRBV18, the J call TRBJ2-1; either TRBD1 or TRBD2 may supply D (5 bases each). The CDR3 totals 14 residues. CDR1 KGHSH and CDR2 LQKENI come from the germline V gene. V lost 2 bases and J 9 bases, leaving 14 bases between the germline ends. The CDR3 coding sequence is TGTGCCAGCTCACCAGGCGTCCGGGACGGTGAGCAGTTCTTC. The encoded protein is CASSPGVRDGEQFF.

The rearrangement uses TRBV11-2 and TRBJ2-7; no clear D. Trimming removed 0 bases at V and 3 bases at J, with 9 bases between. Germline values: CDR1 SGHAT, CDR2 FQNNGV. This CDR3 spans 14 amino acids. The CDR3 is CASSLDIGVYEQYF. CDR3 DNA sequence: TGTGCCAGCAGCTTAGATATTGGGGTCTACGAGCAGTACTTC.

The sample holds a few counts of this clonotype. This chain joins TRBV5-1 and TRBJ2-3, with 8 positions matching TRBD2. The germline V gene encodes CDR1 SGHRS and CDR2 YFSETQ. The junction had 8 bases not matched to a gene; V was cut back by 4 bases and J by 4 bases. This CDR3 comprises 15 residues. CDR3 sequence (DNA): TGCGCCAGCAGCCTGGCCGCGGGAGGAGCAGATACGCAGTATTTT. Its translation: CASSLAAGGADTQYF.

The rearrangement links TRBV6-6 to TRBJ1-2; D gene ambiguous. The CDR3 contains 10 residues. The germline V gene encodes CDR1 MNHNY and CDR2 SVGAGI (reference sequence). V shed 10 bases and J shed 4 bases, with 7 bases lying between them. The CDR3 sequence: CAISGYGYTF. Written as DNA, the CDR3 is TGTGCCATTAGCGGCTATGGCTACACCTTC.